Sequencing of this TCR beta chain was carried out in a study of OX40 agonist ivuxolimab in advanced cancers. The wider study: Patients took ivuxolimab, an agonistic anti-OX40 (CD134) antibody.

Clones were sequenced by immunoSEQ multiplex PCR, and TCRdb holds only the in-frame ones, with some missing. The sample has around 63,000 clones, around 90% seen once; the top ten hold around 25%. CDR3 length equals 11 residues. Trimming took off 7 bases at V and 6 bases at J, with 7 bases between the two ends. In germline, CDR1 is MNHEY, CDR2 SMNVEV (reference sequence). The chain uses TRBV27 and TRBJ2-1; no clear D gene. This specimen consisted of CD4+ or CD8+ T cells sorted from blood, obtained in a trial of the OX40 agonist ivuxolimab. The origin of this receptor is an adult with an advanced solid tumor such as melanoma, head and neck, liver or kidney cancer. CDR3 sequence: CASTGGNEQFF. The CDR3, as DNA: TGTGCCAGCACGGGTGGCAATGAGCAGTTCTTC.